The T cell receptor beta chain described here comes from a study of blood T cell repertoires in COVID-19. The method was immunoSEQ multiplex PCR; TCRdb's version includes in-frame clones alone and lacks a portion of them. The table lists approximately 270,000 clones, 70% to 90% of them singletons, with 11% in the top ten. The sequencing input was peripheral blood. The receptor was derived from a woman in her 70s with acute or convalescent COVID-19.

The CDR3 is CASSLAVTSGGAYEQYF. The CDR3 bases are TGCGCCAGCAGCTTGGCCGTGACTAGCGGGGGGGCCTACGAGCAGTACTTC. The V call is TRBV5-1, the J call TRBJ2-7; 14 bases are a match to TRBD2. This CDR3 is built from 17 residues. Losses at the gene ends were 0 bases for V and 2 bases for J; bases not matched to a gene: 4. CDR1 SGHRS and CDR2 YFSETQ come from the germline V gene.